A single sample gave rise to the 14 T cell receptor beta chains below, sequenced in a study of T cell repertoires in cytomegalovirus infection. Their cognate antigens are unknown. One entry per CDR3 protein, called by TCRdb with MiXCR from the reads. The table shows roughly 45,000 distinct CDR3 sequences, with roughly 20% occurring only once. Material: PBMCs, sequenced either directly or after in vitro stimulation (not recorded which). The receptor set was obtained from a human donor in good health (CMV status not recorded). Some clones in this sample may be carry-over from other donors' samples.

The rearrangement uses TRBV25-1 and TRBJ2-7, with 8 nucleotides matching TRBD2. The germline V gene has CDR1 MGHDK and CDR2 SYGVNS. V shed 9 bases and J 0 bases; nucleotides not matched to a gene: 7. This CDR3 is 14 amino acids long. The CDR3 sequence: CASRGGANSYEQYF. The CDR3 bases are TGTGCCAGTCGGGGGGGCGCCAACTCCTACGAGCAGTACTTC.

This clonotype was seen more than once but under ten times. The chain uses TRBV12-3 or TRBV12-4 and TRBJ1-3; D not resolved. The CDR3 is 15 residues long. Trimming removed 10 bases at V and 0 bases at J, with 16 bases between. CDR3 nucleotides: TGTGCCACCCAACCGCCGGGAGCCTCTGGAAACACCATATATTTT. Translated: CATQPPGASGNTIYF.

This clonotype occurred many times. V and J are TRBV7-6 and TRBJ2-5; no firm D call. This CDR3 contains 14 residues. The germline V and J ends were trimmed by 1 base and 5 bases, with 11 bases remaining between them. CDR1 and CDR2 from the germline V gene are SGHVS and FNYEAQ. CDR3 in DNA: TGTGCCAGCAGCTTAGGACCCCGTGGGGAGACCCAGTACTTC. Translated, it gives CASSLGPRGETQYF.

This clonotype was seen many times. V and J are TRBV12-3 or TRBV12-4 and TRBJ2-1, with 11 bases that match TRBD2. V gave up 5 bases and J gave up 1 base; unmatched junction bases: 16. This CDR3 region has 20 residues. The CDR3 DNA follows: TGTGCCAGCAGTCCCTCTTCCCAACTAGCGGGAGCAGGATCCTACAATGAGCAGTTCTTC. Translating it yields CASSPSSQLAGAGSYNEQFF.

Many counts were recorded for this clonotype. CDR3 sequence reads: CASSPLPRTSGKDEQFF. CDR3 nucleotides: TGTGCCAGTAGTCCCCTACCTAGAACTAGCGGGAAGGATGAGCAGTTCTTC. The chain carries TRBV19 and TRBJ2-1; 10 nucleotides match TRBD2. CDR3 length: 17 residues. The germline CDR1 and CDR2 sequences are LNHDA and SQIVND (reference sequence). The V and J ends lost 5 bases and 8 bases, in that order; junction bases with no gene match: 15. Full variable domain (remainder filled in from reference TRBV19 and TRBJ2-1): DGGITQSPKYLFRKEGQNVTLSCEQNLNHDAMYWYRQDPGQGLRLIYYSQIVNDFQKGDIAEGYSVSREKKESFPLTVTSAQKNPTAFYLCASSPLPRTSGKDEQFFGPGTRLTVL.

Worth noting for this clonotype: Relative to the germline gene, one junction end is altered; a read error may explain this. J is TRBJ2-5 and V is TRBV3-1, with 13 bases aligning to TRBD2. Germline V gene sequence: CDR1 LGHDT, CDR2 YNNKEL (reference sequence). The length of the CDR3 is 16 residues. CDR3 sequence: CASSQTSGGAGGTQHF. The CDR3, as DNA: TGTGCCAGCAGCCAAACTAGCGGGGGGGCCGGAGGGACCCAGCACTTC.

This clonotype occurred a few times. DNA for the CDR3: TGCGCCAGCAAGGGGCAGGACACAGATACGCAGTATTTT. As protein: CASKGQDTDTQYF. The chain couples TRBV10-1 to TRBJ2-3; D might be TRBD1 (5 bases). Germline CDR1 is WNHNN and CDR2 is SYGVQD (reference sequence). Trimming left V 7 bases short and J 2 bases short, with 10 bases between. This CDR3 has 13 residues.

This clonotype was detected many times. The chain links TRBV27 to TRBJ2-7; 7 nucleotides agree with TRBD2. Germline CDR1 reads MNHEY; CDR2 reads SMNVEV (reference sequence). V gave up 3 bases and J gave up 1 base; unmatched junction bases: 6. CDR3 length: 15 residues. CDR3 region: CASSFRREGSYEQYF. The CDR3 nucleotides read TGTGCCAGCAGTTTCCGCAGGGAGGGGTCCTACGAGCAGTACTTC.

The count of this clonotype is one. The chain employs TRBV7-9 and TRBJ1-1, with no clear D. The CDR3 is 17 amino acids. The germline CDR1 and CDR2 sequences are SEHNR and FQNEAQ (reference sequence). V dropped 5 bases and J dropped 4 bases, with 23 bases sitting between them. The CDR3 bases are TGTGCCAGCAGCCCTAATCCCGTTGGATACTACGGCACTGAAGCTTTCTTT. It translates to CASSPNPVGYYGTEAFF.

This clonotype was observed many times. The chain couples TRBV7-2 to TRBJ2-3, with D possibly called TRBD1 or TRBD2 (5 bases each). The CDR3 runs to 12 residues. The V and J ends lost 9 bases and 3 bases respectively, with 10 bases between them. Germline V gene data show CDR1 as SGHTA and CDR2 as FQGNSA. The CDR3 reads CASRGETDTQYF. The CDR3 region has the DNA TGTGCCAGTAGAGGGGAAACAGATACGCAGTATTTT. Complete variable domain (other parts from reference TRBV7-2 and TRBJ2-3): GAGVSQSPSNKVTEKGKDVELRCDPISGHTALYWYRQSLGQGLEFLIYFQGNSAPDKSGLPSDRFSAERTGGSVSTLTIQRTQQEDSAVYLCASRGETDTQYFGPGTRLTVL.

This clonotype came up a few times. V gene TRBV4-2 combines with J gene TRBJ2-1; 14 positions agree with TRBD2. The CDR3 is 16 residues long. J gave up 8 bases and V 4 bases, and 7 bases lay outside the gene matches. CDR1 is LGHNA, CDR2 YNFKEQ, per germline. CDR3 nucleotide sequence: TGTGCCAGCAGCCCCTCGACTAGCGGGGGGGTGGATGAGCAGTTCTTC. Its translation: CASSPSTSGGVDEQFF.

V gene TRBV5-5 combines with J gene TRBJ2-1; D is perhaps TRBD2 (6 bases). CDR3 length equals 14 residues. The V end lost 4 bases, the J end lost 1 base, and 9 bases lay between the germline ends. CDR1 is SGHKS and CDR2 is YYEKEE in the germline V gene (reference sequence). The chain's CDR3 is CASSKEGSYNEQFF. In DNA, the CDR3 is TGTGCCAGCAGCAAGGAGGGTTCCTACAATGAGCAGTTCTTC. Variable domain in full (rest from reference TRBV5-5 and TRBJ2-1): DAGVTQSPTHLIKTRGQQVTLRCSPISGHKSVSWYQQVLGQGPQFIFQYYEKEERGRGNFPDRFSARQFPNYSSELNVNALLLGDSALYLCASSKEGSYNEQFFGPGTRLTVL.

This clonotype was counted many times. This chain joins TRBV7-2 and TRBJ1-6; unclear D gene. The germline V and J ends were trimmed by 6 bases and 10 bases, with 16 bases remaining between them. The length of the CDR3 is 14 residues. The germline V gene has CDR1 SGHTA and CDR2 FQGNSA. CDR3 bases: TGTGCCAGCAGACGAGTCGGTATCGACTCACCCCTCCACTTT. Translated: CASRRVGIDSPLHF.

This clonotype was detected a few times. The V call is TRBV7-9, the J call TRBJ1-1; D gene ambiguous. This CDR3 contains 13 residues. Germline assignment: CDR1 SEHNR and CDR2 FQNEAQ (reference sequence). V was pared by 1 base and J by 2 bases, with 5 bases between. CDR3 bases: TGTGCCAGCAGCTTAGGAACCAACACTGAAGCTTTCTTT. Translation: CASSLGTNTEAFF.